A single sample is the source of the 31 T cell receptor beta chains below, sequenced in a study of T cell clones after liver transplantation (dated by TCRdb to the late 2010s). Receptor amplification or capture employed the immunoSEQ multiplex PCR assay. TCRdb limited this immuneACCESS table to in-frame rearrangements with V and J called. A share of clones is missing; checked studies link under half to unresolved V genes, and the rest is unexplained. Within this sample are under 130,000 clones, with roughly 80% of them counted one time only. The ten largest clones take up approximately 2.9% of the sample. Source: CD4+ T cells from blood, taken 45 to 50 months after liver transplant. These receptors all come from a human patient who received a liver transplant. The graft donor may be the source of some T cells after a transplant.

The chain combines TRBV19 with TRBJ1-1; tentatively, D is TRBD1 (6 bases). V was shortened by 6 bases and J by 1 base, with 12 bases between the two germline ends. Germline CDR1 is LNHDA and CDR2 is SQIVND (reference sequence). This CDR3 has 14 amino acids. As DNA, the CDR3 is TGTGCCAGTAGCCTCAGAGGGGGGAACACTGAAGCTTTCTTT. This gives the protein CASSLRGGNTEAFF.

The V gene is TRBV28, the J gene TRBJ2-3; 10 bases match TRBD2. The CDR3 spans 16 residues. V dropped 6 bases and J dropped 1; count of bases not matched to a gene: 7. From germline, CDR1 is MDHEN and CDR2 SYDVKM. Written as DNA, the CDR3 is TGTGCCAGCAGCAAAGCGGGAGGGCCAGGCACAGATACGCAGTATTTT. Protein sequence: CASSKAGGPGTDTQYF.

The rearrangement links TRBV29-1 to TRBJ2-1, with no clear D. Trimming removed 4 bases from V and 5 bases from J, with 3 bases in between. There are 10 residues in the CDR3. Germline CDR1 SQVTM, CDR2 ANQGSEA. Here the CDR3 DNA reads TGCAGCGTTGGTAACAATGAGCAGTTCTTC. Translated, it gives CSVGNNEQFF.

V and J are TRBV18 and TRBJ1-5; D is unclear. Trimming stripped 5 bases from V and 9 bases from J, with 14 bases between. There are 13 residues in the CDR3. Germline loops: CDR1 KGHSH, CDR2 LQKENI. In nucleotides, the CDR3 is TGTGCCAGCTCAGTCGACAAGATCCCGCCCCAGCATTTT. Protein product: CASSVDKIPPQHF.

The chain combines TRBV10-1 with TRBJ1-1; D is possibly TRBD1 (5 bases). Trimming cost V 6 bases and J 4 bases, with 18 bases left between them. The CDR3 length is 15 residues. Germline assignment: CDR1 WNHNN and CDR2 SYGVQD (reference sequence). The DNA for the CDR3 is TGCGCCAGCAGGTGGGCAGGGAACCATGTCACTGAAGCTTTCTTT. Translation: CASRWAGNHVTEAFF.

This chain uses TRBV15 with TRBJ2-3, with unresolved D. V gave up 8 bases and J gave up 0 bases, with 12 bases separating them. The CDR3 covers 14 residues. Looked up from germline, CDR1 is LNHNV and CDR2 is YYDKDF (reference sequence). The CDR3 region has the DNA TGTGCCACCCAGTCAGACGGTAGCACAGATACGCAGTATTTT. Encoded protein: CATQSDGSTDTQYF.

The CDR3 sequence: CASSDSHPGELFF. The CDR3 DNA follows: TGTGCCAGCAGTGACTCCCACCCCGGGGAGCTGTTTTTT. This sequence joins TRBV6-4 and TRBJ2-2; D unclear. The CDR3 contains 13 residues. The germline CDR1 and CDR2 sequences are MRHNA and SNTAGT. The V and J ends lost 0 bases and 6 bases respectively, with 5 bases between them.

The rearrangement links TRBV10-1 to TRBJ1-4; D is unresolved. The CDR3 has 16 residues. Germline CDR1 is WNHNN and CDR2 is SYGVQD (reference sequence). Trimming took off 5 bases at V and 0 bases at J, with 13 bases between the two ends. The CDR3 nucleotides are TGCGCCAGCAGTCGGGGTTCCTCGGCAACTAATGAAAAACTGTTTTTT. Amino acid sequence: CASSRGSSATNEKLFF.

Only one count was recorded for this clone. This chain uses TRBV7-9 with TRBJ1-2; D perhaps matches TRBD1 (6 bases). The CDR3 extends over 17 amino acids. V was shortened by 5 bases and J by 10 bases, with 29 bases between the two germline ends. Germline CDR1 SEHNR, CDR2 FQNEAQ (reference sequence). The CDR3 spells CASSPISPHVTGQIYTF. In DNA, the CDR3 is TGTGCCAGCAGCCCCATTAGCCCCCACGTAACGGGACAAATCTACACCTTC.

The rearrangement joins TRBV9 to TRBJ2-2, with 11 bases fitting TRBD2. This CDR3 spans 19 amino acids. Germline-derived CDR1 and CDR2 are SGDLS and YYNGEE. V lost 6 bases and J lost 4; bases outside the gene matches: 17. CDR3 sequence reads: CASTGPSSGGPLGTGELFF. DNA of the CDR3: TGTGCCAGCACAGGCCCCTCTAGCGGGGGGCCCTTGGGCACCGGGGAGCTGTTTTTT.

This clone has just one count. This chain uses TRBV9 with TRBJ2-2; TRBD2 is a possible D gene (5 bases). This CDR3 contains 13 residues. Trimming removed 7 bases at V and 5 bases at J, with 12 bases between. CDR1 is SGDLS, CDR2 YYNGEE, per germline. CDR3 bases: TGTGCCAGCGCGGGCAAACGTACCGGGGAGCTGTTTTTT. It codes for CASAGKRTGELFF.

The rearrangement joins TRBV11-3 to TRBJ1-1; TRBD1 is a possible D gene (6 bases). CDR3 length: 12 amino acids. Germline V CDR1 and CDR2: SGHNT, YENEEA. V was clipped by 2 bases and J by 5 bases, with 6 bases between them. The CDR3 loop reads CASSLRGTEAFF. In nucleotides, the CDR3 is TGTGCCAGCAGCTTAAGGGGGACTGAAGCTTTCTTT. The variable domain in full, with the rest retrieved from reference TRBV11-3 and TRBJ1-1, is EAGVVQSPRYKIIEKKQPVAFWCNPISGHNTLYWYLQNLGQGPELLIRYENEEAVDDSQLPKDRFSAERLKGVDSTLKIQPAELGDSAVYLCASSLRGTEAFFGQGTRLTVV.

In this sample, this clone turned up a few times. The CDR3 bases are TGTGCCAGCAGCCCTCGACTAGCGGGATACAATGAGCAGTTCTTC. Amino acid sequence: CASSPRLAGYNEQFF. The chain employs TRBV7-2 and TRBJ2-1; the match to TRBD2 covers 11 bases. V trimming: 5 bases; J trimming: 4 bases; junction bases outside the gene matches: 4. Germline V gene lookup returns CDR1 SGHTA and CDR2 FQGNSA. The CDR3 sequence is 15 residues long.

In its sample, this clone was seen a few times. The chain joins TRBV18 to TRBJ1-5; D remains ambiguous. Deletions cut 6 bases from V and 7 bases from J, with 13 bases between. The CDR3 is made up of 13 amino acids. Germline CDR1 KGHSH, CDR2 LQKENI. The CDR3 sequence is CASSSYSGQPQHF. Written as DNA, the CDR3 is TGTGCCAGCTCGTCCTACAGTGGGCAGCCCCAGCATTTT. Full variable domain (remainder filled in from reference TRBV18 and TRBJ1-5): NAGVMQNPRHLVRRRGQEARLRCSPMKGHSHVYWYRQLPEEGLKFMVYLQKENIIDESGMPKERFSAEFPKEGPSILRIQQVVRGDSAAYFCASSSYSGQPQHFGDGTRLSIL.

The chain carries TRBV6-5 and TRBJ2-7, with TRBD1 as a possible D gene (5 bases). The ends were cut back, 6 bases at V and 3 bases at J, with 18 bases in the middle. The CDR3 consists of 15 residues. CDR1 and CDR2 (germline): MNHEY, SVGAGI. The CDR3 region has the DNA TGTGCCAGCAGCTACGGGTCGCAGGGCAGCTACGAGCAGTACTTC. Translating gives CASSYGSQGSYEQYF.

The gene calls are TRBV2 and TRBJ1-2, with 10 bases identical to TRBD1. Germline loops: CDR1 SNHLY, CDR2 FYNNEI. CDR3 length equals 15 residues. J gave up 5 bases and V 3 bases, and 6 bases lay outside the gene matches. This chain's CDR3 is CASSEEDRGLYGYTF. The CDR3 region has the DNA TGTGCCAGCAGTGAGGAGGACAGGGGGTTATATGGCTACACCTTC.

The chain employs TRBV5-6 and TRBJ1-5; TRBD1 might be the D (5 bases). The CDR3 is 16 amino acids. Germline CDR1 is SGHDT and CDR2 is YYEEEE. V gave up 7 bases and J gave up 0 bases, with 17 bases separating them. CDR3: CASRSGGPNSNQPQHF. CDR3 nucleotide sequence: TGTGCCAGCCGGTCGGGGGGACCCAATAGCAATCAGCCCCAGCATTTT.

The J gene is TRBJ2-3, the V gene TRBV19; D perhaps matches TRBD1 (6 bases). This CDR3 comprises 15 residues. From germline, CDR1 is LNHDA and CDR2 SQIVND (reference sequence). Trimming removed 3 bases at V and 3 bases at J, with 13 bases between. The CDR3 is CASSIARGLTDTQYF. CDR3 sequence (DNA): TGTGCCAGTAGTATTGCCAGGGGCCTTACAGATACGCAGTATTTT.

This clone was found a few times. This chain uses TRBV5-6 with TRBJ1-2; 10 bases match TRBD1. V shed 3 bases, J shed 3 bases, and the junction held 5 bases outside the gene matches. Germline CDR1 is SGHDT and CDR2 is YYEEEE. This CDR3 contains 15 residues. CDR3 sequence reads: CASSWSDRGDYGYTF. CDR3 sequence (DNA): TGTGCCAGCAGCTGGTCGGACAGGGGGGACTATGGCTACACCTTC.

This sequence joins TRBV5-1 and TRBJ2-2; unclear D gene. V was clipped by 2 bases and J by 6 bases, with 17 bases between them. Germline V gene lookup returns CDR1 SGHRS and CDR2 YFSETQ. CDR3 length: 16 residues. CDR3 sequence reads: CASSFSTVGWSGELFF. CDR3 in DNA: TGCGCCAGCAGCTTTAGTACCGTTGGGTGGTCCGGGGAGCTGTTTTTT.

V is TRBV6-5 and J is TRBJ2-1, with TRBD2 identical over 9 bases. Germline CDR1 is MNHEY and CDR2 is SVGAGI. This CDR3 comprises 15 residues. With 0 bases clipped from V and 5 bases from J, the junction kept 2 bases outside the gene matches. The CDR3 DNA reads TGTGCCAGCAGTTACTCGGCTAGCGGGAACAATGAGCAGTTCTTC. This encodes CASSYSASGNNEQFF.

This chain links TRBV7-2 with TRBJ2-1; D is undetermined. V was trimmed by 1 base and J by 0 bases, leaving 7 bases between them. This CDR3 region has 15 residues. Germline V gene data show CDR1 as SGHTA and CDR2 as FQGNSA. CDR3 in DNA: TGTGCCAGCAGCTTAGGGGTAGGCTCCTACAATGAGCAGTTCTTC. It translates to CASSLGVGSYNEQFF.

The genes are TRBV5-1 and TRBJ1-1; D is unclear. The V gene's germline CDR1 is SGHRS and CDR2 YFSETQ. The CDR3 runs to 12 residues. V was shortened by 5 bases and J by 6 bases, with 11 bases between the two germline ends. The CDR3 loop reads CASRQESAEAFF. CDR3 bases: TGCGCCAGCAGGCAGGAAAGTGCTGAAGCTTTCTTT.

The sample holds one count of this clone. The rearrangement joins TRBV7-9 to TRBJ1-5, with D hard to call. Germline CDR1 is SEHNR and CDR2 is FQNEAQ (reference sequence). V lost 3 bases and J 1 base, leaving 7 bases between the germline ends. This CDR3 has 14 residues. The CDR3, as DNA: TGTGCCAGCAGCTTCACCGAGAGCAATCAGCCCCAGCATTTT. Its translation is CASSFTESNQPQHF.

This clone was picked up one time. This chain links TRBV9 with TRBJ2-5, with TRBD1 matching 9 bases. Germline V gene data show CDR1 as SGDLS and CDR2 as YYNGEE. V trimming: 2 bases; J trimming: 2 bases; junction bases outside the gene matches: 16. CDR3 length equals 19 residues. The CDR3 DNA follows: TGTGCCAGCAGCGTTCGAACCGGGACAGGGAATGGGGGACAAGAGACCCAGTACTTC. Translated, it gives CASSVRTGTGNGGQETQYF.

The chain employs TRBV18 and TRBJ2-1; TRBD2 aligns across 14 bases. Unmatched junction bases numbered 4, after V lost 4 bases and J lost 8 bases. The CDR3 loop spans 15 amino acids. Per germline, CDR1 KGHSH and CDR2 LQKENI. The CDR3 spells CASSLGTSGSDEQFF. DNA for the CDR3: TGTGCCAGCTCACTCGGGACTAGCGGGAGCGATGAGCAGTTCTTC. Full variable domain (remainder filled in from reference TRBV18 and TRBJ2-1): NAGVMQNPRHLVRRRGQEARLRCSPMKGHSHVYWYRQLPEEGLKFMVYLQKENIIDESGMPKERFSAEFPKEGPSILRIQQVVRGDSAAYFCASSLGTSGSDEQFFGPGTRLTVL.

The gene calls are TRBV5-6 and TRBJ1-2, with 9 bases lining up with TRBD1. CDR1 SGHDT and CDR2 YYEEEE come from the germline V gene. The CDR3 sequence is 15 residues long. Trimming at V came to 2 bases and at J to 10 bases, leaving 12 bases not matched to a gene. CDR3 sequence: CASSFGQGKFGSYTF. For the CDR3, the DNA is TGTGCCAGCAGCTTTGGACAGGGGAAATTTGGGTCCTACACCTTC.

This chain links TRBV5-1 with TRBJ2-7, with TRBD1 identical over 7 bases. Germline CDR1 reads SGHRS; CDR2 reads YFSETQ. This CDR3 is 14 amino acids long. J lost 3 bases, V lost 6 bases, and 9 bases had no gene match. The CDR3 is CASKETPGGYEQYF. Here the CDR3 DNA reads TGCGCCAGCAAGGAGACGCCAGGGGGCTACGAGCAGTACTTC. The variable domain in full, completed from reference TRBV5-1 and TRBJ2-7, reads KAGVTQTPRYLIKTRGQQVTLSCSPISGHRSVSWYQQTPGQGLQFLFEYFSETQRNKGNFPGRFSGRQFSNSRSEMNVSTLELGDSALYLCASKETPGGYEQYFGPGTRLTVT.

The chain uses TRBV30 and TRBJ2-7; D remains ambiguous. CDR3 size: 14 residues. Trimming took 4 bases from V and 2 from J, leaving 15 bases between them. Germline V lookup: CDR1 GTSNPN, CDR2 SVGIG (reference sequence). CDR3 in amino acids: CAWTAQGNAYEQYF. The DNA of the CDR3 is TGTGCCTGGACTGCGCAAGGAAATGCCTACGAGCAGTACTTC.

J is TRBJ2-2 and V is TRBV19; TRBD2 might be the D (5 bases). The germline gives CDR1 LNHDA, CDR2 SQIVND (reference sequence). V shed 7 bases and J shed 5 bases, with 20 bases lying between them. The length of the CDR3 is 16 residues. This CDR3 is CASKPPRTGYTGELFF. CDR3 sequence (DNA): TGTGCCAGTAAACCCCCGCGGACGGGGTATACCGGGGAGCTGTTTTTT.

The gene calls are TRBV27 and TRBJ1-6; D perhaps matches TRBD1 (5 bases). The germline CDR1 and CDR2 sequences are MNHEY and SMNVEV (reference sequence). This CDR3 contains 16 residues. Trimming removed 2 bases at V and 0 bases at J, with 8 bases between. The CDR3 nucleotides are TGTGCCAGCAGTTTAGCAGGGACCTCCTATAATTCACCCCTCCACTTT. Translating gives CASSLAGTSYNSPLHF.